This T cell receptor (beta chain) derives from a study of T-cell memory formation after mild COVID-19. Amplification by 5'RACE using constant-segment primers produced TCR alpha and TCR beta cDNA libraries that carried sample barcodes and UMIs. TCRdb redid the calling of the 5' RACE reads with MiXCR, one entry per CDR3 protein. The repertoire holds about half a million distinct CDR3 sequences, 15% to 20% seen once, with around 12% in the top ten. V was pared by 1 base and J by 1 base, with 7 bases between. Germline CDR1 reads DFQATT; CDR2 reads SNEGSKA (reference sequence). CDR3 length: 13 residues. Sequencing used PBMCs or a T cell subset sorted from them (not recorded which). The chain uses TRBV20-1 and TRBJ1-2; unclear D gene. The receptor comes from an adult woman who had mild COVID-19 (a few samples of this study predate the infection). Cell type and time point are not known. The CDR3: CSARGDVNYGYTF. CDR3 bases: TGCAGTGCTAGAGGAGACGTTAACTATGGCTACACCTTC.